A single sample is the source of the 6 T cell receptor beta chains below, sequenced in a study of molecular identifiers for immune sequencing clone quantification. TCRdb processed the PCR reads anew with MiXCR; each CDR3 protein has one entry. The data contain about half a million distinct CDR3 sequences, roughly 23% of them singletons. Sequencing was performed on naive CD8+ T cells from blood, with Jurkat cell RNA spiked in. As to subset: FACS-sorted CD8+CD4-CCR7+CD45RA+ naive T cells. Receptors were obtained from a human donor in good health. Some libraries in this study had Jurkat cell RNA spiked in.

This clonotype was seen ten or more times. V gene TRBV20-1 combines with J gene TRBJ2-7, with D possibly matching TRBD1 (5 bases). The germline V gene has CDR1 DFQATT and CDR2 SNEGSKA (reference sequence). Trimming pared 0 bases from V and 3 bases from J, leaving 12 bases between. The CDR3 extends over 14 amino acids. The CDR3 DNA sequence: TGCAGTGCTAGAGATAGACAGCGAGTCTACGAGCAGTACTTC. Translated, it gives CSARDRQRVYEQYF.

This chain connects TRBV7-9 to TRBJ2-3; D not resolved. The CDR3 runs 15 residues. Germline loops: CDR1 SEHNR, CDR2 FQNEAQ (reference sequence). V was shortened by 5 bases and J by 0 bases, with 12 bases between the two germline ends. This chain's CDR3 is CASSPRHPSTDTQYF. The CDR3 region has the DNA TGTGCCAGCAGCCCCCGCCACCCTAGCACAGATACGCAGTATTTT.

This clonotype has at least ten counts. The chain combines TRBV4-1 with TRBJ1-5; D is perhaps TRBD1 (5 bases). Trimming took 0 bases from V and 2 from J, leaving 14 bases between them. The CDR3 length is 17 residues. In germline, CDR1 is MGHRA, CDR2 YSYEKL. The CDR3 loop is CASSQDHQGGGNQPQHF. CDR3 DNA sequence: TGCGCCAGCAGCCAAGATCATCAGGGAGGGGGCAATCAGCCCCAGCATTTT.

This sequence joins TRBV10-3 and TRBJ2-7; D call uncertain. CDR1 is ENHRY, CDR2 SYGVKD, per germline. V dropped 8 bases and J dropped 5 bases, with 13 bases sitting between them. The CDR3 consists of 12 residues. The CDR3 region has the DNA TGTGCCATCTCGCCCGGGCTCGACGAGCAGTACTTC. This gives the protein CAISPGLDEQYF.

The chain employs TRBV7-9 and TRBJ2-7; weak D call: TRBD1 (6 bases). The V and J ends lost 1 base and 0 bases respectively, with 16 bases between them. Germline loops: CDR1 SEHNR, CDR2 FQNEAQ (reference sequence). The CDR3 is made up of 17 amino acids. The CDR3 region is CASSLEWSGESSYEQYF. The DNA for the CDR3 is TGTGCCAGCAGCTTAGAGTGGTCAGGGGAAAGCTCCTACGAGCAGTACTTC.

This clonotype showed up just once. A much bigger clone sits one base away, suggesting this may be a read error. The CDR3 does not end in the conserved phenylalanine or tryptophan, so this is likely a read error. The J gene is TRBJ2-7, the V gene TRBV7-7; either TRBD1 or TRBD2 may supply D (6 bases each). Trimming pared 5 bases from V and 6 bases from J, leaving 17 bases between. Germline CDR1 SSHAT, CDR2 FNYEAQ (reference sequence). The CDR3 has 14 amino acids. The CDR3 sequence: CASSAGQEDFEQYL. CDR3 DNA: TGTGCCAGCAGCGCGGGACAAGAAGACTTCGAGCAGTACCTC.